This T cell receptor beta chain stems from a study of OX40 agonist ivuxolimab in advanced cancers. At the level of the study: Eligibility admitted prior anti-PD-1, anti-PD-L1 or anti-CTLA-4 therapy; 40% to 50% had some. Study-level results: Partial responders at 0.1-3.0 mg/kg showed near-lowest clonal expansion. Still undetermined is the antigen specificity of the expanded peripheral T cells.

On this clone: The antigen remains unidentified.

The protocol was immunoSEQ multiplex PCR, while the TCRdb copy is restricted to in-frame clones and leaves out a portion. The sample carries around 41,000 clones, around 89% recorded once. This sequence was found in an adult with an advanced solid tumor such as melanoma, head and neck, liver or kidney cancer. Here the sequenced sample was CD4+ or CD8+ T cells sorted from blood, taken in a trial of the OX40 agonist ivuxolimab.

This chain's CDR3 is CASSLQLGTTGEQYF. CDR3 nucleotide sequence: TGTGCCAGCAGCCTTCAACTCGGGACAACCGGGGAGCAGTACTTC. The chain has TRBV14 and TRBJ2-7; tentative D call: TRBD1 (6 bases). The germline V and J ends were trimmed by 4 bases and 7 bases, with 20 bases remaining between them. Germline CDR1 reads SGHDN; CDR2 reads FVKESK. The CDR3 is made up of 15 amino acids. Full variable domain (remainder filled in from reference TRBV14 and TRBJ2-7): EAGVTQFPSHSVIEKGQTVTLRCDPISGHDNLYWYRRVMGKEIKFLLHFVKESKQDESGMPNNRFLAERTGGTYSTLKVQPAELEDSGVYFCASSLQLGTTGEQYFGPGTRLTVT.